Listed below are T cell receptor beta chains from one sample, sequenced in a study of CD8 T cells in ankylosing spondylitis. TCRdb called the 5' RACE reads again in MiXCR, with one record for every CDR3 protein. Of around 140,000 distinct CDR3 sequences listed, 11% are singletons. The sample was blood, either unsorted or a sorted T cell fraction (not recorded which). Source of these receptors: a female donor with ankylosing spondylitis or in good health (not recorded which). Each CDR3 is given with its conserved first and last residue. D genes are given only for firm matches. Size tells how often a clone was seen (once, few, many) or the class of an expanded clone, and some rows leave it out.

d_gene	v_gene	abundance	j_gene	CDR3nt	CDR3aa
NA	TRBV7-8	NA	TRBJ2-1	TGTGCCAGCAGCCAGGCGCTACCCTCCTACAATGAACAGTTCTTC	CASSQALPSYNEQFF
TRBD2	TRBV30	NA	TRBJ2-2	TGTGCCTGGAGTGTAGCTAGCGGGGGGCAGAACACCGGGGAGCTGTTTTTT	CAWSVASGGQNTGELFF
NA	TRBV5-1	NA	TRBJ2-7	TGCGCCAGCAGCTTGCGCAACGCTGGCGGCGAGCAGTACTTC	CASSLRNAGGEQYF
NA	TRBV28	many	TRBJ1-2	TGTGCCAGCAGCAATACCTTCAGGTGGGGGCGGGCAGCTAACTATGGCTACACCTTC	CASSNTFRWGRAANYGYTF
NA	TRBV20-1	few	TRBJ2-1	TGCAGTGCTAGCTCGGGACCTGCCTACAATGAGCAGTTCTTC	CSASSGPAYNEQFF
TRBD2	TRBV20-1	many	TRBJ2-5	TGCAGTACCGGGAGGGCGGGAGAGACCCAGTACTTC	CSTGRAGETQYF
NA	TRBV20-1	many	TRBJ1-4	TGCAGTGCCCTAGATCGCCGTGGGGGCTCTCATGAAAAACTGTTTTTT	CSALDRRGGSHEKLFF
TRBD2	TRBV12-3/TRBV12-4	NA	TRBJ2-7	TGTGCCAGCAGCCGCGGACTAGCGGGAATCTACGAGCAGTACTTC	CASSRGLAGIYEQYF
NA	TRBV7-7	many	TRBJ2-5	TGTGCCAGCAGCCCTAACGGGGTCCCACAGGGGAGGTGGGAGACCCAGTACTTC	CASSPNGVPQGRWETQYF
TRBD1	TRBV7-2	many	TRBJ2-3	TGTGCCAGCAGCCTAGGGACAGCTAGAGATACGCAGTATTTT	CASSLGTARDTQYF
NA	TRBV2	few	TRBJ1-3	TGTGCCAGCAGCGGGAACTCTGGAAACACCATATATTTT	CASSGNSGNTIYF
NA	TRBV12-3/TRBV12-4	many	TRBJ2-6	TGTGCCAGCTCGGGCACCAACTCTGGGGCCAACGTCCTGACTTTC	CASSGTNSGANVLTF
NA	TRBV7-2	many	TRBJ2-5	TGTGCCAGCAGCTTAGATTTTACACGAGAGACCCAGTACTTC	CASSLDFTRETQYF
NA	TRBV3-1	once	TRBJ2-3	TGTGCCTCCTGCCCCTTAATAGCAGCCGCAGATACGCAGTATTTT	CASCPLIAAADTQYF
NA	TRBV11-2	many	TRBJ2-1	TGTGCCAGCAGCTTATTTGGTTACAATGAGCAGTTCTTC	CASSLFGYNEQFF
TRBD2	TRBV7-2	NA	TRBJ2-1	TGTGCCAGCAGCGCGGGACTAGCGGGAGGTCAGAATGAGCAGTTCTTC	CASSAGLAGGQNEQFF
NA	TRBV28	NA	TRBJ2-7	TGTGCCAGCACTAAGGGGCGCGAGCAGTACTTC	CASTKGREQYF
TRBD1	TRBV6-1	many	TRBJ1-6	TGTGCCAGCAGAAAAACAGGGGTTAATTCACCCCTCCACTTT	CASRKTGVNSPLHF
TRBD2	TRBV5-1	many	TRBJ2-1	TGCGCCAGCAGCAGAATTAGCGGGAGTAAGAATGAGCAGTTCTTC	CASSRISGSKNEQFF
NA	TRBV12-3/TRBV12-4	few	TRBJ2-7	TGTGCCAGCAGCTCGCAGGACAGAGCCTACGAGCAGTACTTC	CASSSQDRAYEQYF
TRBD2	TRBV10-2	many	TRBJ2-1	TGCGCCAGCAGGATTTCTAGCGGGGACTACAATGAGCAGTTCTTC	CASRISSGDYNEQFF
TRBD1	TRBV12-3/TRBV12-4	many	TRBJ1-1	TGTGCCAGCAGTAGCCGGGACAGGGACACTGAAGCTTTCTTT	CASSSRDRDTEAFF
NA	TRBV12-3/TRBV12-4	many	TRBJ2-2	TGTGCCAGCAGTTTACACGATGGGAGCGGGGAGCTGTTTTTT	CASSLHDGSGELFF
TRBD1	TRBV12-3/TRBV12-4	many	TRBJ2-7	TGTGCCAGCCGGGACAGGGGTTACGAGCAGTACTTC	CASRDRGYEQYF